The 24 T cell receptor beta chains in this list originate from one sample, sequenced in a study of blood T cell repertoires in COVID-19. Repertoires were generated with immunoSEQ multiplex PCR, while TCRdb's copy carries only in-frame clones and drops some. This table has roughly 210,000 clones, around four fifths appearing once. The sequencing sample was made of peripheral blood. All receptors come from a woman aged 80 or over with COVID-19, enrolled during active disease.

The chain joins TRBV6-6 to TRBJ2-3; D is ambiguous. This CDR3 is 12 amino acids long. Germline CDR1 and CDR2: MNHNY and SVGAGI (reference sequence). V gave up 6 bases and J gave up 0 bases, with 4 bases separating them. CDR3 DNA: TGTGCCAGCAGCGGGAGCACAGATACGCAGTATTTT. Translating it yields CASSGSTDTQYF.

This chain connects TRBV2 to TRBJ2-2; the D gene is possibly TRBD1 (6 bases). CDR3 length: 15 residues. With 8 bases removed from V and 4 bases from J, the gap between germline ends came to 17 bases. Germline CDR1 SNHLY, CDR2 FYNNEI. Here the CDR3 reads CASGEQGSGTGELFF. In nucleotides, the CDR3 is TGTGCCAGCGGGGAACAGGGTTCGGGCACCGGGGAGCTGTTTTTT.

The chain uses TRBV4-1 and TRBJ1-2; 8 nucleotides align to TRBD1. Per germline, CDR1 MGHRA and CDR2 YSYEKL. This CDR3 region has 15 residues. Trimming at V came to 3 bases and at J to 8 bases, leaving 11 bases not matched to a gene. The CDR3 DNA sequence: TGCGCCAGCAGCCAGCACCTGACAGGGGTCAACGGCTACACCTTC. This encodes CASSQHLTGVNGYTF.

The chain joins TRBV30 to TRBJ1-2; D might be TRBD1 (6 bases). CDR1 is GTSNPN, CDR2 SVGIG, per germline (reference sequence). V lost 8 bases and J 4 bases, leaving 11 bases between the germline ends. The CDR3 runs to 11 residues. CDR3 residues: CARTTGYGYTF. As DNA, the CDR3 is TGTGCCCGGACGACAGGCTATGGCTACACCTTC.

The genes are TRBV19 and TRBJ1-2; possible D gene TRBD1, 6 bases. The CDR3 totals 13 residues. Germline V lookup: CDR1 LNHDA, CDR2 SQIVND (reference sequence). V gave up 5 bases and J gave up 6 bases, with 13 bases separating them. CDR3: CASSGWDKNGYTF. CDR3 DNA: TGTGCCAGTAGTGGATGGGACAAAAATGGCTACACCTTC.

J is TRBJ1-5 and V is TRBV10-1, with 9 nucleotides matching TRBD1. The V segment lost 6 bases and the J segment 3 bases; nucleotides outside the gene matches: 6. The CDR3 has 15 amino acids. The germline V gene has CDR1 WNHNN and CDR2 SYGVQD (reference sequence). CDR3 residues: CASSGTGNDNQPQHF. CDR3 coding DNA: TGCGCCAGCAGCGGGACAGGGAACGACAATCAGCCCCAGCATTTT.

As DNA, the CDR3 is TGTGCCACCGGCCTTTACAGACAAGAGACCCAGTACTTC. It encodes CATGLYRQETQYF. The chain has TRBV28 and TRBJ2-5; D is ambiguous. The CDR3 totals 13 residues. Trimming pared 10 bases from V and 2 bases from J, leaving 14 bases between. CDR1 and CDR2 (germline): MDHEN, SYDVKM.

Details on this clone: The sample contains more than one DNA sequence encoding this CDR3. DNA of the CDR3: TGTGCCAGCAGCCAGAGGAGCACTGAAGCTTTCTTT. Residues: CASSQRSTEAFF. The chain carries TRBV3-1 (or the pseudogene TRBV3-2) and TRBJ1-1; D gene ambiguous. CDR1 is LGHDT, CDR2 YNNKEL, per germline (reference sequence). CDR3 size: 12 residues. The V end lost 3 bases, the J end lost 4 bases, and 6 bases lay between the germline ends.

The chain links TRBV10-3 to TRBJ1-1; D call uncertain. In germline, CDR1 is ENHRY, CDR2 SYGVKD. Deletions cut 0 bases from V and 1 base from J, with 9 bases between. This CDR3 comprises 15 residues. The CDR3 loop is CAISESSRPNTEAFF. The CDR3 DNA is TGTGCCATCAGTGAGTCGAGCAGGCCGAACACTGAAGCTTTCTTT.

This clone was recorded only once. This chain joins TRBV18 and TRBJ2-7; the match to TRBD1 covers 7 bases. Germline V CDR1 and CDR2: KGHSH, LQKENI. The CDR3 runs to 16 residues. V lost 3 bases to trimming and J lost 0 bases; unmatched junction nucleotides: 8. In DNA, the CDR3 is TGTGCCAGCTCACCCCTCCGGGACAGTGCCTCCTACGAGCAGTACGTC. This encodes CASSPLRDSASYEQYV.

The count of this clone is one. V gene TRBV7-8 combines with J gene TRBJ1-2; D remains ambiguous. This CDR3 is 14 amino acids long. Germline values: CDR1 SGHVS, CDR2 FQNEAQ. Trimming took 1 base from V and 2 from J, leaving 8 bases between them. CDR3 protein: CASSLDAGNYGYTF. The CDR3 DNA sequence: TGTGCCAGCAGCTTAGATGCGGGGAACTATGGCTACACCTTC.

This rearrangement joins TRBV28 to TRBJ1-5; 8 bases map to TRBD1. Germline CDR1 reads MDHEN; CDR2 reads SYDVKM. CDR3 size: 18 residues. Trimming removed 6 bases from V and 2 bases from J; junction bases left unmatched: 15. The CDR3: CASRPRQGLSSGNQPQHF. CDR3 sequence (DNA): TGTGCCAGCAGACCCAGACAGGGGTTGAGTTCCGGCAATCAGCCCCAGCATTTT.

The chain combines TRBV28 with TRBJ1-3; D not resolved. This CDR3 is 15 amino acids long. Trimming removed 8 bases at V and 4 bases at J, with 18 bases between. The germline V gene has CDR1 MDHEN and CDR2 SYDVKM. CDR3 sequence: CASGVGGLGGNTIYF. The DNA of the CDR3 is TGTGCCAGCGGGGTAGGAGGGCTGGGAGGAAACACCATATATTTT.

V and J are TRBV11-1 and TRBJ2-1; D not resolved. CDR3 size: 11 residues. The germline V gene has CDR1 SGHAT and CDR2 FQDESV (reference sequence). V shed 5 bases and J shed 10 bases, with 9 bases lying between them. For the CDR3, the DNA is TGTGCCAGCAGCCCGTCTCGGGAGCAGTTCTTC. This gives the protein CASSPSREQFF.

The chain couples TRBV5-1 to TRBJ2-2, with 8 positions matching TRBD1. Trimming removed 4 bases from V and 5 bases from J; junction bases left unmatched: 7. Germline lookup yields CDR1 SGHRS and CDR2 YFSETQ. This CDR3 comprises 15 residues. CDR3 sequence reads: CASSRETGATGELFF. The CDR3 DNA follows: TGCGCCAGCAGCCGGGAGACAGGGGCAACCGGGGAGCTGTTTTTT.

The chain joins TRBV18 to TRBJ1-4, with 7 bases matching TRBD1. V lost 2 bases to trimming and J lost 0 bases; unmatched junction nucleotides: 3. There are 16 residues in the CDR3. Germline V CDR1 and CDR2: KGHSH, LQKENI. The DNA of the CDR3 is TGTGCCAGCTCACCAGGGACAGCCACAACTAATGAAAAACTGTTTTTT. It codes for CASSPGTATTNEKLFF.

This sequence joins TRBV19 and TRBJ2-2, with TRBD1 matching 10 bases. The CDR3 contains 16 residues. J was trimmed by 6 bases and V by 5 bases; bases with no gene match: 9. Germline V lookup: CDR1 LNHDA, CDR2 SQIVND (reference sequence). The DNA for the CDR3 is TGTGCCAGTAGTCACAGGACAGGGGGGAAGGCCGGGGAGCTGTTTTTT. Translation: CASSHRTGGKAGELFF.

The CDR3 spells CASRRLDGNTIYF. The CDR3 region has the DNA TGTGCCAGCAGGCGACTAGATGGAAACACCATATATTTT. The chain couples TRBV12-3 or TRBV12-4 to TRBJ1-3; no clear D gene. The germline V and J ends were trimmed by 6 bases and 3 bases, with 9 bases remaining between them. The CDR3 covers 13 residues.

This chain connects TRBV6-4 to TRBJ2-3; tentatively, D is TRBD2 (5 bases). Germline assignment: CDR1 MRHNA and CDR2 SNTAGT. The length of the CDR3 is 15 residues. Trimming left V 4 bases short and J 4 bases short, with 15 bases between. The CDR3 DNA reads TGTGCCAGCAGTGCCCAGCTGGGGAGTGCAGATACGCAGTATTTT. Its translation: CASSAQLGSADTQYF.

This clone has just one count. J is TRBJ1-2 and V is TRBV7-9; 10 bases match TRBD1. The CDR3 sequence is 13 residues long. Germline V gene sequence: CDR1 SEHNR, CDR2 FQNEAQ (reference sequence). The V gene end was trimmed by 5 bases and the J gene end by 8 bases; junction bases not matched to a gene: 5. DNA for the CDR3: TGTGCCAGCAGCAAGACAGGGGGCGGAGGCTACACCTTC. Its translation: CASSKTGGGGYTF.

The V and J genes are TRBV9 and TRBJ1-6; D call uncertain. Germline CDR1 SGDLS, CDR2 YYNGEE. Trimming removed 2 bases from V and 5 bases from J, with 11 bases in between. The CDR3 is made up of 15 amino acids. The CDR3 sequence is CASSVNEQNNSPLHF. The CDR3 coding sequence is TGTGCCAGCAGCGTGAATGAACAAAATAATTCACCCCTCCACTTT. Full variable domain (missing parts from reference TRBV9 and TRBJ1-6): DSGVTQTPKHLITATGQRVTLRCSPRSGDLSVYWYQQSLDQGLQFLIQYYNGEERAKGNILERFSAQQFPDLHSELNLSSLELGDSALYFCASSVNEQNNSPLHFGNGTRLTVT.

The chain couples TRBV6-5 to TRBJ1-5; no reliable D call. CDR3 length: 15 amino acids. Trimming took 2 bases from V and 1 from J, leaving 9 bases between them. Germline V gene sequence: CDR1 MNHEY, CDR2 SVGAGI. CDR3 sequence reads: CASSYGTESNQPQHF. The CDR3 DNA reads TGTGCCAGCAGTTACGGCACAGAAAGCAATCAGCCCCAGCATTTT.

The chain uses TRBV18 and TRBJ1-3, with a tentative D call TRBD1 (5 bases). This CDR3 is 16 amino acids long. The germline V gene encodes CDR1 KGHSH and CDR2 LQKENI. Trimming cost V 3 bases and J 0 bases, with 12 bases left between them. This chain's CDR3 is CASSPLDSYSGNTIYF. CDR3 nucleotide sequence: TGTGCCAGCTCACCGCTTGACAGTTACTCTGGAAACACCATATATTTT. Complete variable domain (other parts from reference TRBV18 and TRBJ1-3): NAGVMQNPRHLVRRRGQEARLRCSPMKGHSHVYWYRQLPEEGLKFMVYLQKENIIDESGMPKERFSAEFPKEGPSILRIQQVVRGDSAAYFCASSPLDSYSGNTIYFGEGSWLTVV.

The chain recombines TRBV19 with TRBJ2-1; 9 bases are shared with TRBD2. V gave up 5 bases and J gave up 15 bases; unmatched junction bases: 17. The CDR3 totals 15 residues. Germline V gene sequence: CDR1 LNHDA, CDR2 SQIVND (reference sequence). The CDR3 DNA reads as TGTGCCAGTAGTCCGGGGGCTAGCGGGGCACTTAGTCCGTTCTTC. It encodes CASSPGASGALSPFF.